This T cell receptor delta chain was observed in a study of γδ T cells in repeated Plasmodium falciparum infection (dated by TCRdb to the early 2020s). Background for the entire study: The natural-infection arm enrolled Malian children exposed to intense seasonal malaria transmission, compared against age and gender matched Australian children. Five malaria-naive U.S. adults underwent four controlled human malaria infections by bites from P. falciparum NF54-infected Anopheles stephensi mosquitoes over roughly 580 days. Using both natural infection in Mali and controlled human malaria infection, the study looked at the way repeated Plasmodium falciparum infection shapes the human gammadelta T cell repertoire. Controlled-infection subjects were sampled at baseline, immediately before selected infections, and 21 days after each infection. Malian gammadelta TCR repertoires were analysed cross-sectionally during no-transmission periods and longitudinally across acute febrile malaria episodes. The paper's findings and limits, for the study overall: In Vdelta2-negative, largely Vdelta1+, gammadelta TCR repertoires, repeated controlled infections appeared to drive waves of new clonotype selection. Because the controlled-infection cohort was small, analysis of inter-individual variability in gammadelta T cell responses was limited. Generalizability was limited because the Malian cohort came from a small rural village made up predominantly of one ethnic group. A highly stable polyclonal repertoire over time and infection, with many inter-individual overlapping TCRgamma sequences, was shown by Vgamma9/Vdelta2+ TCR repertoires. Vdelta2-negative gammadelta TCR repertoires from Malian children appeared more clonally expanded, less diverse and less shared than those of Australian children.

Vgamma9/Vdelta2+ and Vdelta2-negative gammadelta T cell populations were flow-sorted from peripheral blood mononuclear cells for bulk TCR repertoire analysis. This clone was observed a few times. The clone's antigen remains unknown. The protein in TCRdb stems from a much larger clone and differs at residue 6 from this DNA's translation, likely a read error; here the protein is translated from the DNA. Library method: multiplex PCR. This sample was sequenced with an Illumina MiSeq. Each sorted gammadelta T cell sample was sequenced for both the TCR gamma (TRG) and TCR delta (TRD) chains. Under the source paper's analysis protocol: Repertoire analyses included clonotype tree plots, accumulated frequency of the top 20 clonotypes, diversity index (DI) and D75 metrics. TCRdb recomputed clones from the public reads with CATT; identical DNA rows were then combined. The V and J calls follow TCRdb's processing rather than the paper's. Within this sample are some 100,000 delta-chain clones, with over 1.3% of them counted one time only. The leading ten clones occupy around 8.5% of the sample.

Trimming removed 3 bases from V and 0 bases from J; the gene matches leave 16 bases unexplained. CDR1 is given as TSWWSYY and CDR2 as QGS, both from the germline V gene. The CDR3 goes from the cysteine to the phenylalanine over 19 residues. Here the CDR3 DNA is all that survives: 57 bases in frame from base 1. The receptor chain draws on TRDV1 and TRDJ1, with 7 junctional bases fitting TRDD2. The material sequenced was gamma-delta T cells from blood. The receptor was isolated from a pool of human donors (malaria-infected and uninfected, not separated). The DNA sequence is TGTGCTCTTGGGGAGGCCCCCGCCTTCCTCCTCGAGTACACCGATAAACTCATCTTT. This codes for CALGEAPAFLLEYTDKLIF.